This is a list of T cell receptor beta chains from one sample in a study of blood T cells in healthy people across ages. TCRdb processed the 5' RACE reads anew with MiXCR; each CDR3 protein has one entry. The table lists about 2 million distinct CDR3 sequences, around 48% of them singletons, with about 2.1% in the top ten. Sequenced sample: blood. These receptor sequences come from a woman in her thirties or forties in good health. The conserved cysteine and the conserved F or W are not part of the CDR3 here. Each record gives: J gene, clone size, V gene, CDR3 protein. The size of a clone is reported for some rows only, either as once, few or many, or as a class for expanded clones.

J gene: TRBJ2-1; clone size: few; V gene: TRBV7-7; CDR3 protein: ASSLTSMGMGEQF
J gene: TRBJ1-5; clone size: .; V gene: TRBV20-1; CDR3 protein: SARESPSDPPQH
J gene: .; clone size: .; V gene: TRBV5-6; CDR3 protein: ASSPTGRGGYEQY
J gene: TRBJ2-6; clone size: many; V gene: TRBV13; CDR3 protein: ASSLGTASGANVLT
J gene: TRBJ2-2; clone size: .; V gene: TRBV6-2/TRBV6-3; CDR3 protein: ASSRVHGGELF
J gene: TRBJ2-7; clone size: .; V gene: TRBV13; CDR3 protein: ASSGGTPYEQY
J gene: TRBJ1-2; clone size: .; V gene: TRBV20-1; CDR3 protein: SASLSTRGYT
J gene: TRBJ2-6; clone size: few; V gene: TRBV28; CDR3 protein: ATKTGGGANVLT
J gene: TRBJ2-7; clone size: few; V gene: TRBV20-1; CDR3 protein: SAEQLAGAPYEQY
J gene: TRBJ2-4; clone size: .; V gene: TRBV21-1; CDR3 protein: ASSKAVGPEEY
J gene: TRBJ2-7; clone size: .; V gene: TRBV6-6; CDR3 protein: ASNALAGSPSYEQY
J gene: TRBJ2-1; clone size: few; V gene: TRBV20-1; CDR3 protein: SASGAGDYFGQF
J gene: TRBJ2-1; clone size: few; V gene: TRBV27; CDR3 protein: ASSRTDPTYNEQF
J gene: TRBJ2-7; clone size: .; V gene: TRBV3-1; CDR3 protein: ASSHARHYEQY
J gene: TRBJ1-5; clone size: once; V gene: TRBV20-1; CDR3 protein: SARSYEGAGRSNQPQH
J gene: TRBJ2-1; clone size: .; V gene: TRBV7-9; CDR3 protein: ASSLERGSPYNEQF
J gene: TRBJ2-5; clone size: .; V gene: TRBV20-1; CDR3 protein: STSRMTGKMLETQY
J gene: TRBJ2-5; clone size: .; V gene: TRBV5-1; CDR3 protein: ASSSPTGWETQY
J gene: TRBJ2-2; clone size: .; V gene: TRBV9; CDR3 protein: ASSLGALQNTGELF
J gene: TRBJ2-2; clone size: .; V gene: TRBV4-3; CDR3 protein: ASSGYGLASAGELF
J gene: TRBJ2-3; clone size: .; V gene: TRBV3-1; CDR3 protein: ASSQEGRRDTQY
J gene: TRBJ2-7; clone size: few; V gene: TRBV20-1; CDR3 protein: SAPRGLYEQY
J gene: TRBJ2-7; clone size: .; V gene: TRBV5-4; CDR3 protein: ASSFPSGGTSYEQY
J gene: TRBJ1-6; clone size: .; V gene: TRBV7-2; CDR3 protein: ASSTQTGQPNSPLH
J gene: TRBJ2-3; clone size: few; V gene: TRBV2; CDR3 protein: ASSELAGPTDTQY
J gene: TRBJ2-1; clone size: .; V gene: TRBV29-1; CDR3 protein: SVEEDAAGALYNEQF
J gene: TRBJ1-2; clone size: .; V gene: TRBV7-9; CDR3 protein: ASSFGQGENGYT
J gene: TRBJ2-1; clone size: .; V gene: TRBV9; CDR3 protein: ASSVGFEVGEQF
J gene: TRBJ2-7; clone size: .; V gene: TRBV6-2/TRBV6-3; CDR3 protein: ASSKTGTSGSYEQY
J gene: TRBJ2-3; clone size: many; V gene: TRBV27; CDR3 protein: ASSSVTDTQY
J gene: TRBJ2-5; clone size: few; V gene: TRBV7-2; CDR3 protein: ASSLAKGARGPQETQY
J gene: TRBJ2-5; clone size: .; V gene: TRBV7-9; CDR3 protein: ASSLASGRETQY
J gene: TRBJ2-7; clone size: .; V gene: TRBV4-1; CDR3 protein: ASSQGASPAYEQY
J gene: TRBJ2-1; clone size: .; V gene: TRBV28; CDR3 protein: ASSLTLSGLEGETQF
J gene: TRBJ2-3; clone size: few; V gene: TRBV28; CDR3 protein: ASSLLERGLTDTQY
J gene: TRBJ2-4; clone size: .; V gene: TRBV2; CDR3 protein: ASRNGDRHVIAKNIQY
J gene: TRBJ2-4; clone size: few; V gene: TRBV3-1; CDR3 protein: ASSQDPRNIQY